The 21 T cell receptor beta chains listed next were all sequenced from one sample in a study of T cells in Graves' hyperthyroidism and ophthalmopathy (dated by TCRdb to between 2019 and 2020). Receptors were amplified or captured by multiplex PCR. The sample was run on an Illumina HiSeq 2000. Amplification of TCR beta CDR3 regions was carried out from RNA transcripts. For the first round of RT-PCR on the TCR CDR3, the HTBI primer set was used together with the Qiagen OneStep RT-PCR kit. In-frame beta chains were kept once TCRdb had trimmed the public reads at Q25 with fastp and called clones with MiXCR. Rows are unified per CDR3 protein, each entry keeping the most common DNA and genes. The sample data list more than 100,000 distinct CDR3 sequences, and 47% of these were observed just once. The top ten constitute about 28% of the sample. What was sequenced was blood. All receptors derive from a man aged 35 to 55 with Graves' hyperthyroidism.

The CDR3 nucleotides are TGTGCTAGAAGTCGCGGGGGGCAAGAGACCCAGTACTTC. Residues: CARSRGGQETQYF. The chain is built from TRBV7-2 and TRBJ2-5, with 8 bases identical to TRBD2. Germline V CDR1 and CDR2: SGHTA, FQGNSA. The CDR3 consists of 13 residues.

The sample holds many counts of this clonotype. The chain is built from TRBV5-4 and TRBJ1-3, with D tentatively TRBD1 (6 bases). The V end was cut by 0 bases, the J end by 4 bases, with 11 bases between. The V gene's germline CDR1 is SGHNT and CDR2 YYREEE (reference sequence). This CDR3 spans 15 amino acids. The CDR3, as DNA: TGTGCCAGCAGCTTGGGACAGGATCCCGGAAACACCATATATTTT. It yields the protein CASSLGQDPGNTIYF.

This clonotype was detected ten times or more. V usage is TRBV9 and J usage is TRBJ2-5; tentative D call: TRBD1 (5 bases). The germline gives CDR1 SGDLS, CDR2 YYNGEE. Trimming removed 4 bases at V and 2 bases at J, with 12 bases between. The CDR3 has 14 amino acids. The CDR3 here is CASSPRQLQETQYF. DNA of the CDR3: TGTGCCAGCAGCCCCCGACAGCTTCAAGAGACCCAGTACTTC.

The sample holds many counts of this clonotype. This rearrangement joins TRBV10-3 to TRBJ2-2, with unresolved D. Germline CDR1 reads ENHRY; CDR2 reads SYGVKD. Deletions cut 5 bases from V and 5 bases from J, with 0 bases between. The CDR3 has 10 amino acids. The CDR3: CAISTGELFF. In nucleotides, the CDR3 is TGTGCCATCAGTACCGGGGAGCTGTTTTTT.

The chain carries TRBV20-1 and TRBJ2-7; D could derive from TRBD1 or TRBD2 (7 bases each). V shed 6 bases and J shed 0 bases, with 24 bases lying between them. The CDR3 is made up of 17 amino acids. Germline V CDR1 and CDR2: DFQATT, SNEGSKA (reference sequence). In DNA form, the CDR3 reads TGCAGTGCCCAGAGGGGGCTTAGCGGGTGGAACTCCTACGAGCAGTACTTC. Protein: CSAQRGLSGWNSYEQYF.

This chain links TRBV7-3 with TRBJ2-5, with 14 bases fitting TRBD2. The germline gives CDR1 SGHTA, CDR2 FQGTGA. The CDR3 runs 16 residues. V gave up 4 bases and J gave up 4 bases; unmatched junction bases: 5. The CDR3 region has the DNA TGTGCCAGCAGCTCCTACGGGACTAGCGGGAGAGAGACCCAGTACTTC. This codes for CASSSYGTSGRETQYF. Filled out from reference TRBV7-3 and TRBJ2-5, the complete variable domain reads GAGVSQTPSNKVTEKGKYVELRCDPISGHTALYWYRQSLGQGPEFLIYFQGTGAADDSGLPNDRFFAVRPEGSVSTLKIQRTERGDSAVYLCASSSYGTSGRETQYFGPGTRLLVL.

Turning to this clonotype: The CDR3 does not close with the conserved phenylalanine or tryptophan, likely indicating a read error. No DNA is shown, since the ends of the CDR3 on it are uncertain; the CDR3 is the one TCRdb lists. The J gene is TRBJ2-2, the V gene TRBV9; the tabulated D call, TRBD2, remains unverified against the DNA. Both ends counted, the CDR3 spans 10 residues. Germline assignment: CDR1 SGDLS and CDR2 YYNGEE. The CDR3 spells CASSFQDRLA.

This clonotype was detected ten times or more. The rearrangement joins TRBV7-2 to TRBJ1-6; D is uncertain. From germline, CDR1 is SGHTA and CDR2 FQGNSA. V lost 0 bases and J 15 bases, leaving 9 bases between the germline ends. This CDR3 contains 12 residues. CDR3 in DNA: TGTGCCAGCAGCTTAGCTTCTGTGGGCCTCCACTTT. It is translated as CASSLASVGLHF.

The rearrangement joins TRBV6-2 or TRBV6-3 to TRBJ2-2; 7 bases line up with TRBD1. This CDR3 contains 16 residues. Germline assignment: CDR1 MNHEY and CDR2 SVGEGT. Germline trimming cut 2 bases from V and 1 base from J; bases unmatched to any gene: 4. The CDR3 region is CASSYERGRNTGELFF. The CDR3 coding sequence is TGTGCCAGCAGTTACGAGAGGGGGCGGAACACCGGGGAGCTGTTTTTT.

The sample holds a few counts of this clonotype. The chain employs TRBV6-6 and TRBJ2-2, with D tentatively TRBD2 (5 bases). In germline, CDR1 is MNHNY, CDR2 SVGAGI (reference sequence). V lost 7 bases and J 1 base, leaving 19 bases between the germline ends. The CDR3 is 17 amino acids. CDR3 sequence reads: CASTWRATLVNTGELFF. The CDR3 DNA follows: TGTGCCAGCACCTGGCGGGCCACACTCGTGAACACCGGGGAGCTGTTTTTT.

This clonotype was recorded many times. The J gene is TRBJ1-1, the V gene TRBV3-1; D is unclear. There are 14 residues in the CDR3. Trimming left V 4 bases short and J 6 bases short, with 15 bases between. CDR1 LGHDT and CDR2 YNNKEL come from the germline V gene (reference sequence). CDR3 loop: CASSPGTTIPEAFF. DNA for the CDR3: TGTGCCAGCAGCCCAGGAACGACGATTCCTGAAGCTTTCTTT.

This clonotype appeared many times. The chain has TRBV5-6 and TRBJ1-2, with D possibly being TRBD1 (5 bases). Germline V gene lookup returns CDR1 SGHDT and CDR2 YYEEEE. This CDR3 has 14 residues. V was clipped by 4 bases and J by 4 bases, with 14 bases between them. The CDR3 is CASSLPDRIYGYTF. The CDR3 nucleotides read TGTGCCAGCAGCCTCCCCGACAGAATCTATGGCTACACCTTC. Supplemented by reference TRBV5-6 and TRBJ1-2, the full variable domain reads DAGVTQSPTHLIKTRGQQVTLRCSPKSGHDTVSWYQQALGQGPQFIFQYYEEEERQRGNFPDRFSGHQFPNYSSELNVNALLLGDSALYLCASSLPDRIYGYTFGSGTRLTVV.

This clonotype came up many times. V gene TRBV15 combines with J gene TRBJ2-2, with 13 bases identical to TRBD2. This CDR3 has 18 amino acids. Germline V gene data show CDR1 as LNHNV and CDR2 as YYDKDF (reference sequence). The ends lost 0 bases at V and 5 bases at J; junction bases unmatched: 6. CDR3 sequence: CATSRDRGTSGITGELFF. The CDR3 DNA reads TGTGCCACCAGCAGAGATAGGGGGACTAGCGGGATTACCGGGGAGCTGTTTTTT.

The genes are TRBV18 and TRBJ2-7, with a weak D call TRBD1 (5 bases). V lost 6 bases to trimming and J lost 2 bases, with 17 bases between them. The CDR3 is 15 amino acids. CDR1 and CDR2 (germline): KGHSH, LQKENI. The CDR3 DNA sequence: TGTGCCAGCTCCGCAGGAAGGGGTGGCGCCTACGAGCAGTACTTC. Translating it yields CASSAGRGGAYEQYF.

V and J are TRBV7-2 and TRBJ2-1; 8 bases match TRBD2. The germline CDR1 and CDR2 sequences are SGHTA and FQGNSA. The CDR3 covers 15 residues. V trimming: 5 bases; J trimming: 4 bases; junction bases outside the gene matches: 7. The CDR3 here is CASSQLAESYNEQFF. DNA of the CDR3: TGTGCCAGCAGCCAACTAGCGGAGTCATACAATGAGCAGTTCTTC.

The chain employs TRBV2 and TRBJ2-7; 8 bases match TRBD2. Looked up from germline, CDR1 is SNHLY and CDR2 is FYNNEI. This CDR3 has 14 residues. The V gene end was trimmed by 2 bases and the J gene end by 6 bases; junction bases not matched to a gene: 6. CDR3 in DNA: TGTGCCAGCAGTGAATGGCGGGGGGCCGTCGAGCAGTACTTC. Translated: CASSEWRGAVEQYF.

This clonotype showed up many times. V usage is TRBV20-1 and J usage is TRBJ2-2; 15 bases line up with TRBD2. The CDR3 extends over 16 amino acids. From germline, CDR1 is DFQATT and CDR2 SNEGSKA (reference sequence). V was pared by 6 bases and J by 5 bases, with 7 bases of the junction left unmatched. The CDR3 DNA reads TGCAGTGCCTGGACTAGCGGGAGGGCCGGGACCGGGGAGCTGTTTTTT. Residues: CSAWTSGRAGTGELFF.

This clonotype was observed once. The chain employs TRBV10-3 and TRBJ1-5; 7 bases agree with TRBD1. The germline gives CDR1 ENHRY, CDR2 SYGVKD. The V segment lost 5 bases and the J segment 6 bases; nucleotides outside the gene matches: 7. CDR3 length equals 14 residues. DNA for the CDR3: TGTGCCATCAGTTCAGGGGGTACGGGTCAGCCCCAGCATTTT. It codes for CAISSGGTGQPQHF.

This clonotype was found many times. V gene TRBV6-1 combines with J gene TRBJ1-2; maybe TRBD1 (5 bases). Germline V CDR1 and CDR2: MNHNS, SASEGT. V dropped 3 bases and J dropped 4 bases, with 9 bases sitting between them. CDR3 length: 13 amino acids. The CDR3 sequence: CASSDDRGYGYTF. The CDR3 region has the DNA TGTGCCAGCAGTGACGACAGAGGCTATGGCTACACCTTC.

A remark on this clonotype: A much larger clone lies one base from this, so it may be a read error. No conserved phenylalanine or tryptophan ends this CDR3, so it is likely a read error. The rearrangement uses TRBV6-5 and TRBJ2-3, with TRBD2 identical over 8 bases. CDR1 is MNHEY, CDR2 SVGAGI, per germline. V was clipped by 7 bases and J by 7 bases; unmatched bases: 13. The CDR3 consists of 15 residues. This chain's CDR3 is CASIPPRAGDYTQYL. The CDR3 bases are TGTGCCAGCATCCCACCGCGAGCGGGAGACTATACGCAGTATCTT.

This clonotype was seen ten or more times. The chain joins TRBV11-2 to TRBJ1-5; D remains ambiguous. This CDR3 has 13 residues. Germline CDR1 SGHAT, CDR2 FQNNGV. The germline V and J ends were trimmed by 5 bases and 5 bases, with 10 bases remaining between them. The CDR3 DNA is TGTGCCAGCAGCCCTCGGACGGATCAGCCCCAGCATTTT. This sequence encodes CASSPRTDQPQHF.